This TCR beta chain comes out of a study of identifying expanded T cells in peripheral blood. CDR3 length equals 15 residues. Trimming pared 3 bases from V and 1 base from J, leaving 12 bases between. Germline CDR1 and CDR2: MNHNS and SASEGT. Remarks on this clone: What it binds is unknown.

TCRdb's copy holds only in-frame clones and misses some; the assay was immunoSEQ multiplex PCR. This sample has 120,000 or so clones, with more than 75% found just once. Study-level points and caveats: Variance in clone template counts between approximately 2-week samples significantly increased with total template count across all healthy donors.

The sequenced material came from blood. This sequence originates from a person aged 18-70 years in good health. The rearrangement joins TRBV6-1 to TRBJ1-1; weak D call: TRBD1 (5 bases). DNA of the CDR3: TGTGCCAGCAGTGACCCAGGGATCGCGAACACTGAAGCTTTCTTT. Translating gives CASSDPGIANTEAFF.